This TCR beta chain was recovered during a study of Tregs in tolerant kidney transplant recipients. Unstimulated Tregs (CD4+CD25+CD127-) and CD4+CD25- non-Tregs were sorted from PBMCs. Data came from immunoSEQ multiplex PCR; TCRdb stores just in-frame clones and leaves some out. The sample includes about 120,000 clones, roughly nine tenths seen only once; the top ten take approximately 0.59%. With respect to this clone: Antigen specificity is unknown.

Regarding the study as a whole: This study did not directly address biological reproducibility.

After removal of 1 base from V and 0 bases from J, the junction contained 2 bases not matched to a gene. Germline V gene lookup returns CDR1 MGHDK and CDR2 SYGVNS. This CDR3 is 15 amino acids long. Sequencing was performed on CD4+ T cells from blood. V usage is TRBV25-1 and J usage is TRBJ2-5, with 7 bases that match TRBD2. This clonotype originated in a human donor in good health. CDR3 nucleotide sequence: TGTGCCAGCAGTGAATTTCTAGCGGACCAAGAGACCCAGTACTTC. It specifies CASSEFLADQETQYF.